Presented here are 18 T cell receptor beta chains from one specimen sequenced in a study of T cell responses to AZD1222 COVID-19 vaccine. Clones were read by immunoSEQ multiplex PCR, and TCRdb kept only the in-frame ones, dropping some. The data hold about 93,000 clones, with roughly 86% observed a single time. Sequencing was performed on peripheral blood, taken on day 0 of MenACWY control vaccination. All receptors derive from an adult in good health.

The CDR3 DNA is TGTGCCAGCAGCTCATCTCAGGGTAGGCATGAAAAACTGTTTTTT. Residues: CASSSSQGRHEKLFF. J is TRBJ1-4 and V is TRBV7-9; D might be TRBD1 (5 bases). Per the germline V gene, CDR1 is SEHNR and CDR2 is FQNEAQ (reference sequence). The CDR3 is made up of 15 amino acids. The V end lost 4 bases, the J end lost 6 bases, and 15 bases lay between the germline ends.

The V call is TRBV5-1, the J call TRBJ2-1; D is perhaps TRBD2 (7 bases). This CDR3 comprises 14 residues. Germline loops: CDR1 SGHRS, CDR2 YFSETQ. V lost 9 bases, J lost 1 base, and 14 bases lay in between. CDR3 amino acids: CATQRGGSYNEQFF. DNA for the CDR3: TGCGCCACCCAGAGGGGGGGATCCTACAATGAGCAGTTCTTC.

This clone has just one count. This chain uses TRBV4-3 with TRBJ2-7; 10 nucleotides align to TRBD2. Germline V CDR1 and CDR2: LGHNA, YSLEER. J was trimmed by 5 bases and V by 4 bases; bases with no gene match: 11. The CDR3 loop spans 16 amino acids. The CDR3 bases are TGCGCCAGCAGCCCCCAGAGCGGGGGGGCCTTCGACGAGCAGTACTTC. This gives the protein CASSPQSGGAFDEQYF.

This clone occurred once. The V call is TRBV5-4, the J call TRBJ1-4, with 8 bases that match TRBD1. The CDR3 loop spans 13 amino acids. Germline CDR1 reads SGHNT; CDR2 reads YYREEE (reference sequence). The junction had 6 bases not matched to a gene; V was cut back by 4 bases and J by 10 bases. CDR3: CASSRSTGGKLFF. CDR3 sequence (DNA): TGTGCCAGCAGCCGTAGCACAGGGGGAAAACTGTTTTTT.

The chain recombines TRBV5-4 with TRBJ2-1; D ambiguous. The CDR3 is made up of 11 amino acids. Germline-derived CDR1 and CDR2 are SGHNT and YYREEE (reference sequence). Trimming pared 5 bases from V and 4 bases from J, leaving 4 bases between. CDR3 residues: CASRQYNEQFF. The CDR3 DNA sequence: TGTGCCAGCAGGCAGTACAATGAGCAGTTCTTC. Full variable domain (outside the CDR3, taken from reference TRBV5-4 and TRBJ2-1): ETGVTQSPTHLIKTRGQQVTLRCSSQSGHNTVSWYQQALGQGPQFIFQYYREEENGRGNFPPRFSGLQFPNYSSELNVNALELDDSALYLCASRQYNEQFFGPGTRLTVL.

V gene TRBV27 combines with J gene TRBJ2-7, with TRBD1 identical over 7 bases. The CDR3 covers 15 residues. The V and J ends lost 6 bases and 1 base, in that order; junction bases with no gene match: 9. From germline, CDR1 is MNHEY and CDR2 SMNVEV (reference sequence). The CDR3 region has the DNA TGTGCCAGCAGCTTGGGACAGTGGGTTTCCTACGAGCAGTACTTC. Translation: CASSLGQWVSYEQYF.

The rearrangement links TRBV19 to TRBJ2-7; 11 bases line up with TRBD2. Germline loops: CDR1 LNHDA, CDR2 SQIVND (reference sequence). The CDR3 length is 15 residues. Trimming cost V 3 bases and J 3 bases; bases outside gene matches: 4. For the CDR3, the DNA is TGTGCCAGTAGTATCTCGACTAGCGGGGACTACGAGCAGTACTTC. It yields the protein CASSISTSGDYEQYF.

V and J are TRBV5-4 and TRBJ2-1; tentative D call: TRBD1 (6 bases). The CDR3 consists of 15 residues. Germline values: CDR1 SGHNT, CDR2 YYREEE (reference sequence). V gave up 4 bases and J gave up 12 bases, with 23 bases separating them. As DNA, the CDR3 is TGTGCCAGCAGCCCTGGGACATCCCAAAATACTGGGCAGTTCTTC. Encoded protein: CASSPGTSQNTGQFF. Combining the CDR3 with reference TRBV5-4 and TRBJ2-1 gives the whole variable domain ETGVTQSPTHLIKTRGQQVTLRCSSQSGHNTVSWYQQALGQGPQFIFQYYREEENGRGNFPPRFSGLQFPNYSSELNVNALELDDSALYLCASSPGTSQNTGQFFGPGTRLTVL.

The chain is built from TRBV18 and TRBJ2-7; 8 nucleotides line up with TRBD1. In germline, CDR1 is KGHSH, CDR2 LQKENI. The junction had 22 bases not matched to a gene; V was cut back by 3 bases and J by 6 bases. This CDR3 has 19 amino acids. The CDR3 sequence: CASSPSGQEYEGALLEQYF. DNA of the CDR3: TGTGCCAGCTCACCCTCGGGACAGGAATACGAAGGGGCCCTTCTCGAGCAGTACTTC.

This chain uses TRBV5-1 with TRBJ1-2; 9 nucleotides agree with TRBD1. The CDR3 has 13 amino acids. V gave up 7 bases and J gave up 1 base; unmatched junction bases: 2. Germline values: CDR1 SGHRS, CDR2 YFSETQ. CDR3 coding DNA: TGCGCCAGCGCGACAGGGGGTAACTATGGCTACACCTTC. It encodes CASATGGNYGYTF.

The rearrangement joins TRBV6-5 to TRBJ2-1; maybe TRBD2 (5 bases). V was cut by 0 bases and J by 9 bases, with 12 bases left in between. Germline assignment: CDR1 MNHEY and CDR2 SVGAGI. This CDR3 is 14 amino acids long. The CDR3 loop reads CASSYSNEGTEQFF. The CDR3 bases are TGTGCCAGCAGTTACTCGAATGAGGGAACTGAGCAGTTCTTC.

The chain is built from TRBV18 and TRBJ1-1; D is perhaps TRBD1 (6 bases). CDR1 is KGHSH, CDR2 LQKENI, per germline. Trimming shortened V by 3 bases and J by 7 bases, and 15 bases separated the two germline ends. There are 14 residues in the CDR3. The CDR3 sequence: CASSPLGQSIEAFF. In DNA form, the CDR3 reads TGTGCCAGCTCACCCCTTGGACAGTCGATTGAAGCTTTCTTT.

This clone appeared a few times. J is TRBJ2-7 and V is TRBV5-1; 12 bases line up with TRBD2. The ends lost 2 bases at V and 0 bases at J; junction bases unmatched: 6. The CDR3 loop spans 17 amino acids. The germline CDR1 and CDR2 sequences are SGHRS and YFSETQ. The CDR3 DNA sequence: TGCGCCAGCAGCTTCGGACTAGCGGGATTGGTCTCCTACGAGCAGTACTTC. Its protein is CASSFGLAGLVSYEQYF.

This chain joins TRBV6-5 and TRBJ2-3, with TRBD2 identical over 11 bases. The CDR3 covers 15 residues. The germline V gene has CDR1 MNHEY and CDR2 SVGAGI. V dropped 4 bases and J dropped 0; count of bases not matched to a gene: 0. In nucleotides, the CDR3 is TGTGCCAGCAGTTGGACTAGCGGGAGCACAGATACGCAGTATTTT. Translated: CASSWTSGSTDTQYF.

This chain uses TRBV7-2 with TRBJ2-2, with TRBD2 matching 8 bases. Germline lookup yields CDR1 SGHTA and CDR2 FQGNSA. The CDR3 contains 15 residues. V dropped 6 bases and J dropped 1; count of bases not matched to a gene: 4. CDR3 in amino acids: CASRGSGGNTGELFF. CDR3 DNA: TGTGCCAGCAGGGGGAGCGGGGGGAACACCGGGGAGCTGTTTTTT.

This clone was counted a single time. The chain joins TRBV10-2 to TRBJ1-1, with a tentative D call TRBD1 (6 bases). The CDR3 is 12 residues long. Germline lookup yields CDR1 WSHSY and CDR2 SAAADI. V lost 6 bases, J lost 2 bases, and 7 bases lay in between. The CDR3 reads CASRTGNTEAFF. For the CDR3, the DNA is TGCGCCAGCAGGACAGGAAACACTGAAGCTTTCTTT.

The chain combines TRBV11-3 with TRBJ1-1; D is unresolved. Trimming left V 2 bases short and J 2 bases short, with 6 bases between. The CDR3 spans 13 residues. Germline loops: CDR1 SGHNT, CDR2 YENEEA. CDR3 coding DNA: TGTGCCAGCAGCTTAAGTGGTAACACTGAAGCTTTCTTT. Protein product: CASSLSGNTEAFF. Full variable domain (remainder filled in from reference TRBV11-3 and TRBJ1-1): EAGVVQSPRYKIIEKKQPVAFWCNPISGHNTLYWYLQNLGQGPELLIRYENEEAVDDSQLPKDRFSAERLKGVDSTLKIQPAELGDSAVYLCASSLSGNTEAFFGQGTRLTVV.

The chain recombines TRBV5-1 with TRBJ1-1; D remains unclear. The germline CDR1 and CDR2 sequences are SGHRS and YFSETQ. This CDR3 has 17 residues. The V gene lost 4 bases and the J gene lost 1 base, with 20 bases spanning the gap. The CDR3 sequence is CASSRSQGSTRNTEAFF. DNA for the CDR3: TGCGCCAGCAGCCGCAGTCAAGGATCGACCAGGAACACTGAAGCTTTCTTT.